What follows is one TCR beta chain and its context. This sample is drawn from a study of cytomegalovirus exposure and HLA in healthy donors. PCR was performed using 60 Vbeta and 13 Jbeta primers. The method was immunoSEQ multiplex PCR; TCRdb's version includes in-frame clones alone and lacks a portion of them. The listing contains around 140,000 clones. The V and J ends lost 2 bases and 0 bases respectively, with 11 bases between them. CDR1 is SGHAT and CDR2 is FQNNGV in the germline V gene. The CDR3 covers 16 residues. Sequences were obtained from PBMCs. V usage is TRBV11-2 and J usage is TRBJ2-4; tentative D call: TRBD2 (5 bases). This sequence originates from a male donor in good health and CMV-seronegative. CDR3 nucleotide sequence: TGTGCCAGCAGCTTAAGCGGACTGATAGCCAAAAACATTCAGTACTTC. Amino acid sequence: CASSLSGLIAKNIQYF.